One sample yielded the 8 T cell receptor beta chains listed below, sequenced in a study of cytomegalovirus exposure and HLA in healthy donors. With 60 Vbeta and 13 Jbeta primers, the PCR was carried out. Sequenced by immunoSEQ multiplex PCR; TCRdb stores in-frame clones only, minus some. The repertoire holds 70,000 to 100,000 clones, with approximately 80% as singletons. The sample comprised PBMCs. The receptor set was obtained from a woman aged 50 to 60 in good health and CMV-seropositive.

The chain employs TRBV5-1 and TRBJ1-6, with TRBD1 matching over 7 bases. CDR3 length: 17 amino acids. Germline V gene lookup returns CDR1 SGHRS and CDR2 YFSETQ. The trim removed 0 bases at V and 10 bases at J, leaving 13 bases unmatched. CDR3 coding DNA: TGCGCCAGCAGCTTGGGACCGACAGGGAGTGTGGACTCACCCCTCCACTTT. Its protein product is CASSLGPTGSVDSPLHF.

This clone was observed once. J is TRBJ2-1 and V is TRBV19, with D unresolved. The CDR3 loop spans 13 amino acids. V lost 3 bases and J 4 bases, leaving 7 bases between the germline ends. The germline gives CDR1 LNHDA, CDR2 SQIVND (reference sequence). The CDR3 sequence is CASSISQYNEQFF. The CDR3 bases are TGTGCCAGTAGTATCTCCCAGTACAATGAGCAGTTCTTC.

V and J are TRBV5-8 and TRBJ2-1; D is perhaps TRBD1 (6 bases). Trimming pared 2 bases from V and 7 bases from J, leaving 7 bases between. The CDR3 consists of 12 residues. In germline, CDR1 is SGHTS, CDR2 YDEGEE. The CDR3, as DNA: TGTGCCAGCAGCTTAGGGGGTAATGAGCAGTTCTTC. This translates into CASSLGGNEQFF.

This CDR3 reads CASSLDAVQKEFF. In DNA, the CDR3 is TGTGCCAGCAGCTTGGACGCAGTACAGAAGGAGTTCTTC. The rearrangement joins TRBV5-4 to TRBJ2-1; no definite D call. The germline V and J ends were trimmed by 0 bases and 14 bases, with 15 bases remaining between them. The CDR3 contains 13 residues. The germline V gene has CDR1 SGHNT and CDR2 YYREEE (reference sequence). The full variable domain, completed using reference TRBV5-4 and TRBJ2-1, is ETGVTQSPTHLIKTRGQQVTLRCSSQSGHNTVSWYQQALGQGPQFIFQYYREEENGRGNFPPRFSGLQFPNYSSELNVNALELDDSALYLCASSLDAVQKEFFGPGTRLTVL.

The chain joins TRBV28 to TRBJ2-1; the match to TRBD2 covers 11 bases. J gave up 0 bases and V 5 bases, and 6 bases lay outside the gene matches. In germline, CDR1 is MDHEN, CDR2 SYDVKM. The CDR3 loop spans 17 amino acids. CDR3 nucleotide sequence: TGTGCCAGCAGTGGGACTAGCGGCCGAAGCTCCTACAATGAGCAGTTCTTC. It codes for CASSGTSGRSSYNEQFF.

This clone appeared a few times. The rearrangement links TRBV10-1 to TRBJ2-2; D is unresolved. The CDR3 has 12 amino acids. Germline V gene data show CDR1 as WNHNN and CDR2 as SYGVQD (reference sequence). Trimming removed 8 bases at V and 5 bases at J, with 9 bases between. CDR3 in amino acids: CASAPTTGELFF. DNA of the CDR3: TGCGCCAGCGCTCCTACGACCGGGGAGCTGTTTTTT.

The V call is TRBV6-5, the J call TRBJ1-1; 9 bases match TRBD1. Per the germline V gene, CDR1 is MNHEY and CDR2 is SVGAGI. V trimming: 4 bases; J trimming: 7 bases; junction bases outside the gene matches: 10. This CDR3 is 15 amino acids long. The CDR3 spells CASSSAGQGDVEAFF. In DNA form, the CDR3 reads TGTGCCAGCAGTTCCGCGGGACAGGGAGATGTTGAAGCTTTCTTT.

A word on this clone: The junction differs from germline at one of its ends, possibly a read error. The rearrangement links TRBV7-7 to TRBJ2-5, with 8 bases that match TRBD2. This CDR3 region has 13 residues. The germline CDR1 and CDR2 sequences are SSHAT and FNYEAQ (reference sequence). The CDR3 reads CASSLIREGTQYF. In nucleotides, the CDR3 is TGTGCTAGCAGCTTAATCCGGGAGGGGACCCAGTACTTC.